The clone carrying this T cell receptor (beta chain) was found many times. The antigen remains unidentified. CDR1 is MNHEY, CDR2 SMNVEV, per germline (reference sequence). V was pared by 5 bases and J by 7 bases, with 13 bases of the junction left unmatched. The CDR3 sequence is 16 residues long. CD4+ T cells that had been cultured provided DNA sequenced with the Oncomine TCR Beta short-read assay. TCRdb reprocessed the PCR reads via MiXCR and lists one record per CDR3 protein. The sample has around 25,000 distinct CDR3 sequences, 25% to 35% seen once; the top ten hold 7% to 7.5%. The time point was: late sampling 161 to 241 days after vaccination in three convalescent patients. The sample's treatment: approximately nine-day PBMC culture with coronavirus spike peptide pools or control peptides (ViraFEST assay). This entry is derived from a study of vaccination and CD4 T cells after COVID-19. Study-wide context: Convalescent individuals numbered four females and six males, two being Hispanic. From HCoV-229E, HCoV-OC43, HCoV-NL63 and SARS-CoV-2, overlapping spike peptides were used to stimulate the cells. Post-COVID draws followed diagnosis by a median roughly 100 days (range 35 to 161). Study results and limitations: Detection of a median about 90% of reactive clones in convalescent patients was confined to the period after vaccination.

The chain combines TRBV27 with TRBJ1-5; 8 bases map to TRBD1. This TCR was sampled from a human donor who had recovered from COVID-19. This specimen consisted of CD4+ T cells from blood, cultured in vitro, obtained about 7 months after SARS-CoV-2 vaccination. The CDR3 protein is CASSQLEDRGRQPQHF. CDR3 nucleotides: TGTGCCAGCAGTCAACTCGAAGACAGGGGTCGCCAGCCCCAGCATTTT.